Shown below are 20 T cell receptor beta chains from a single sample sequenced in a study of T cells in Graves' hyperthyroidism and ophthalmopathy (dated by TCRdb to the late 2010s). Library construction relied on multiplex PCR. Sequencing instrument: Illumina HiSeq 2000. Amplification of TCR beta CDR3 regions was carried out from RNA transcripts. The first round of RT-PCR for the TCR CDR3 was performed with the HTBI primer set and the Qiagen OneStep RT-PCR kit. TCRdb took the public reads, trimmed them with fastp at Q25, ran MiXCR for clone calling and kept in-frame beta chains. Rows with one shared CDR3 protein collapse into an entry with the most common genes and DNA. The sample records some 270,000 distinct CDR3 sequences, around 25% of which are singletons. Of the sample, roughly 40% is held by the ten largest clones. The specimen sequenced was blood. The receptors here all came from a middle-aged woman with Graves' ophthalmopathy.

CDR3 in amino acids: CSVAWGNQETQYF. The DNA for the CDR3 is TGCAGCGTTGCGTGGGGGAATCAAGAGACCCAGTACTTC. The chain uses TRBV29-1 and TRBJ2-5; D is perhaps TRBD1 or TRBD2 (5 bases each). The germline CDR1 and CDR2 sequences are SQVTM and ANQGSEA. Trimming removed 4 bases at V and 2 bases at J, with 11 bases between. This CDR3 is 13 amino acids long.

In this sample, this clonotype turned up many times. The rearrangement links TRBV4-1 to TRBJ1-1; perhaps TRBD1 as D (5 bases). Trimming left V 3 bases short and J 0 bases short, with 8 bases between. The CDR3 has 14 residues. Per the germline V gene, CDR1 is MGHRA and CDR2 is YSYEKL. Here the CDR3 reads CASSHDRVNTEAFF. CDR3 nucleotides: TGCGCCAGCAGCCATGACAGAGTGAACACTGAAGCTTTCTTT.

This clonotype was recorded at least ten times. V usage is TRBV19 and J usage is TRBJ1-2; D is perhaps TRBD1 (6 bases). This CDR3 contains 14 residues. Germline V gives CDR1 LNHDA, CDR2 SQIVND (reference sequence). Trimming stripped 6 bases from V and 4 bases from J, with 15 bases between. CDR3 protein: CASRYPGAGYGYTF. The CDR3, as DNA: TGTGCCAGTAGATACCCGGGGGCCGGCTATGGCTACACCTTC.

This chain uses TRBV15 with TRBJ1-2; TRBD1 agrees at 8 bases. This CDR3 has 16 amino acids. Losses at the gene ends were 0 bases for V and 5 bases for J; bases not matched to a gene: 8. Germline CDR1 reads LNHNV; CDR2 reads YYDKDF (reference sequence). The CDR3 DNA reads TGTGCCACCAGCAGAGATCTGGCGGACAGGGCATATGGCTACACCTTC. Residues: CATSRDLADRAYGYTF. The entire variable domain, with the rest obtained from reference TRBV15 and TRBJ1-2, is as follows: DAMVIQNPRYQVTQFGKPVTLSCSQTLNHNVMYWYQQKSSQAPKLLFHYYDKDFNNEADTPDNFQSRRPNTSFCFLDIRSPGLGDTAMYLCATSRDLADRAYGYTFGSGTRLTVV.

The J gene is TRBJ1-5, the V gene TRBV19, with D unresolved. The CDR3 length is 15 residues. Trimming removed 7 bases at V and 1 base at J, with 14 bases between. Germline assignment: CDR1 LNHDA and CDR2 SQIVND (reference sequence). The CDR3 region has the DNA TGTGCCAGTACCCAAGACCCGTTCAGCAATCAGCCCCAGCATTTT. It is translated as CASTQDPFSNQPQHF.

Ten or more counts support this clonotype. The chain is built from TRBV28 and TRBJ1-2; D is undetermined. This CDR3 is 12 amino acids long. Trimming cost V 10 bases and J 4 bases, with 13 bases left between them. Germline CDR1 reads MDHEN; CDR2 reads SYDVKM. CDR3: CATAGKGYGYTF. The CDR3 DNA sequence: TGTGCCACCGCCGGCAAGGGCTATGGCTACACCTTC.

Many counts were recorded for this clonotype. The CDR3 coding sequence is TGTGCCAGCCTCGGGGGAGTAAACACCGGGGAGCTGTTTTTT. Protein product: CASLGGVNTGELFF. This chain connects TRBV2 to TRBJ2-2, with TRBD2 as a possible D gene (6 bases). Germline loops: CDR1 SNHLY, CDR2 FYNNEI. The CDR3 consists of 14 residues. V shed 8 bases and J shed 2 bases, with 12 bases lying between them.

This clonotype was observed many times. The rearrangement links TRBV12-3 or TRBV12-4 to TRBJ2-3; D is ambiguous. The CDR3 is made up of 12 amino acids. With 0 bases removed from V and 4 bases from J, the gap between germline ends came to 2 bases. The CDR3 coding sequence is TGTGCCAGCAGTTTAGCCTCAGATACGCAGTATTTT. Translated: CASSLASDTQYF.

The chain couples TRBV6-5 to TRBJ2-5; 13 nucleotides line up with TRBD2. Trimming took 4 bases from V and 5 from J; bases not matched to a gene: 7. Germline CDR1 is MNHEY and CDR2 is SVGAGI. The length of the CDR3 is 16 residues. Here the CDR3 DNA reads TGTGCCAGCAGTTTGACGGGACTAGCGGGATTCGAGACCCAGTACTTC. The encoded protein is CASSLTGLAGFETQYF.

There are many counts of this clonotype. This chain uses TRBV6-5 with TRBJ2-5; perhaps D is TRBD1 or TRBD2 (6 bases each). V lost 5 bases and J 4 bases, leaving 11 bases between the germline ends. Looked up from germline, CDR1 is MNHEY and CDR2 is SVGAGI. This CDR3 has 13 amino acids. The CDR3, as DNA: TGTGCCAGCAGTAGGGGGGCAGGAGAGACCCAGTACTTC. This translates into CASSRGAGETQYF.

J is TRBJ1-3 and V is TRBV29-1; D might be TRBD1 (6 bases). The germline gives CDR1 SQVTM, CDR2 ANQGSEA. The germline V and J ends were trimmed by 7 bases and 3 bases, with 13 bases remaining between them. The CDR3 is made up of 13 amino acids. The CDR3 DNA reads as TGCAGCGGGGGGCAGGGTAATGGAAACACCATATATTTT. Translated: CSGGQGNGNTIYF.

This chain joins TRBV6-2 or TRBV6-3 and TRBJ2-7; 10 bases agree with TRBD2. The CDR3 is 14 amino acids. V trimming: 6 bases; J trimming: 4 bases; junction bases outside the gene matches: 6. Germline lookup yields CDR1 MNHEY and CDR2 SVGEGT. CDR3 in DNA: TGTGCCAGCAGAGAAAGCGGGGGGGGATACGAGCAGTACTTC. It translates to CASRESGGGYEQYF.

In this sample, this clonotype turned up once. This chain connects TRBV12-3 or TRBV12-4 to TRBJ2-5, with 8 bases aligning to TRBD2. The CDR3 is 15 amino acids. The J segment lost 4 bases and the V segment lost 6 bases, leaving 10 bases of the junction unmatched. In DNA form, the CDR3 reads TGTGCCAGCAGCCATGCCGGGACTAGTGGAGAGACCCAGTACTTC. Its protein is CASSHAGTSGETQYF.

This clonotype occurred many times. The chain uses TRBV6-5 and TRBJ2-7; perhaps D is TRBD1 or TRBD2 (5 bases each). V lost 0 bases and J lost 3, with 9 bases in between. CDR1 and CDR2 (germline): MNHEY, SVGAGI. This CDR3 contains 14 residues. The CDR3 DNA reads as TGTGCCAGCAGTTACTCGACGAGGGGCTACGAGCAGTACTTC. It yields the protein CASSYSTRGYEQYF.

This clonotype was detected many times. V gene TRBV7-2 combines with J gene TRBJ2-7, with TRBD2 matching over 8 bases. CDR1 and CDR2 from the germline V gene are SGHTA and FQGNSA. The V and J ends lost 5 bases and 12 bases, in that order; junction bases with no gene match: 9. CDR3 length: 12 amino acids. CDR3 amino acids: CASSPTSGPTYF. CDR3 bases: TGTGCCAGCAGCCCTACTAGCGGTCCGACGTACTTC. The whole variable domain, filled in from reference TRBV7-2 and TRBJ2-7, reads GAGVSQSPSNKVTEKGKDVELRCDPISGHTALYWYRQSLGQGLEFLIYFQGNSAPDKSGLPSDRFSAERTGGSVSTLTIQRTQQEDSAVYLCASSPTSGPTYFGPGTRLTVT.

This clonotype appeared many times. The genes are TRBV11-1 and TRBJ2-5, with a possible D match to TRBD2 (5 bases). Germline values: CDR1 SGHAT, CDR2 FQDESV (reference sequence). The V end lost 6 bases, the J end lost 2 bases, and 22 bases lay between the germline ends. This CDR3 region has 17 residues. As DNA, the CDR3 is TGTGCCAGCAGACTAGAGGGAGCGGTGGCGGGTCAAGAGACCCAGTACTTC. Protein product: CASRLEGAVAGQETQYF.

This clonotype was seen at least ten times. The chain has TRBV15 and TRBJ1-2; D remains unclear. The CDR3 length is 14 residues. CDR1 is LNHNV, CDR2 YYDKDF, per germline (reference sequence). The V and J ends lost 6 bases and 5 bases respectively, with 16 bases between them. CDR3 nucleotides: TGTGCCACCAGTAGTGGCAGTTATGGGTATGGCTACACCTTC. Translated: CATSSGSYGYGYTF.

There are many counts of this clonotype. V and J are TRBV9 and TRBJ2-7, with 8 nucleotides matching TRBD1. Per germline, CDR1 SGDLS and CDR2 YYNGEE. This CDR3 contains 16 residues. V lost 4 bases to trimming and J lost 3 bases; unmatched junction nucleotides: 12. As DNA, the CDR3 is TGTGCCAGCAGCACCCCTAGGGACAGGTTGGACTACGAGCAGTACTTC. This codes for CASSTPRDRLDYEQYF.

This clonotype was recorded at least ten times. The rearrangement links TRBV28 to TRBJ2-5; 7 bases match TRBD2. V gave up 2 bases and J gave up 5 bases; unmatched junction bases: 5. The CDR3 has 14 amino acids. Germline V gene sequence: CDR1 MDHEN, CDR2 SYDVKM. The CDR3 DNA sequence: TGTGCCAGCAGTTTAGGCGGGAGTGGGGAGACCCAGTACTTC. Its translation: CASSLGGSGETQYF. Using reference TRBV28 and TRBJ2-5 for the parts outside the CDR3, the full variable domain is DVKVTQSSRYLVKRTGEKVFLECVQDMDHENMFWYRQDPGLGLRLIYFSYDVKMKEKGDIPEGYSVSREKKERFSLILESASTNQTSMYLCASSLGGSGETQYFGPGTRLLVL.

At least ten counts were recorded for this clonotype. The CDR3 bases are TGTGCCAGCAGTGAATACGGGGTCACCGGGGAGCTGTTTTTT. Its translation: CASSEYGVTGELFF. The gene calls are TRBV25-1 and TRBJ2-2, with D possibly being TRBD2 (5 bases). With 0 bases removed from V and 4 bases from J, the gap between germline ends came to 6 bases. CDR1 and CDR2 from the germline V gene are MGHDK and SYGVNS. The CDR3 is made up of 14 amino acids.